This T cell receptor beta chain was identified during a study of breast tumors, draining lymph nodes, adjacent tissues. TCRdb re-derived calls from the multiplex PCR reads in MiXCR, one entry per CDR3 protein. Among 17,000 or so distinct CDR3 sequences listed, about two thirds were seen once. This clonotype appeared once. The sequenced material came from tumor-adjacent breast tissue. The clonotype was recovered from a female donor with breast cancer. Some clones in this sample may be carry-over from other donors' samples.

CDR3 nucleotide sequence: TGTGCCAGTAGTAACGGGGCAGATCAGCCCCAGCATTTT. This codes for CASSNGADQPQHF. The J gene is TRBJ1-5, the V gene TRBV19; a possible D gene is TRBD1 (5 bases). Germline V gives CDR1 LNHDA, CDR2 SQIVND (reference sequence). Between the trimmed V and J ends, which lost 4 bases and 5 bases, there was a span of 9 bases. The CDR3 spans 13 residues.